The next 6 T cell receptor beta chains were all read from a single sample in a study of Graves' ophthalmopathy and Graves' hyperthyroidism. TCR beta CDR3 regions were amplified from RNA transcripts. Amplification began with first-round RT-PCR using HTBI primers, then second-round multiplex PCR was performed. Each CDR3 protein is one row after TCRdb ran MiXCR on the multiplex PCR reads. This sample has approximately 210,000 distinct CDR3 sequences, with roughly 21% found just once. The sample comprised peripheral blood. Source of these receptors: a woman aged 50 to 60 with Graves' ophthalmopathy.

The table lists this clonotype with many counts. The chain couples TRBV18 to TRBJ1-5; 7 bases match TRBD1. J gave up 7 bases and V 3 bases, and 3 bases lay outside the gene matches. Germline loops: CDR1 KGHSH, CDR2 LQKENI. The CDR3 loop spans 13 amino acids. The CDR3 nucleotides are TGTGCCAGCTCACCGACAGGGCCCCAGCCCCAGCATTTT. Amino acids: CASSPTGPQPQHF. Based on the CDR3 plus reference TRBV18 and TRBJ1-5, the full variable domain is NAGVMQNPRHLVRRRGQEARLRCSPMKGHSHVYWYRQLPEEGLKFMVYLQKENIIDESGMPKERFSAEFPKEGPSILRIQQVVRGDSAAYFCASSPTGPQPQHFGDGTRLSIL.

This clonotype was detected many times. The chain combines TRBV7-8 with TRBJ2-7; TRBD2 aligns across 11 bases. This CDR3 has 14 residues. V lost 1 base and J lost 6; bases outside the gene matches: 2. Germline lookup yields CDR1 SGHVS and CDR2 FQNEAQ. CDR3 region: CASSLELAGVEQYF. CDR3 DNA sequence: TGTGCCAGCAGCTTAGAACTAGCGGGAGTCGAGCAGTACTTC.

This clonotype has only one observation. The CDR3 reads CAISESRGVGYGYTF. CDR3 sequence (DNA): TGTGCCATCAGTGAGTCGAGAGGGGTTGGCTATGGCTACACCTTC. The chain links TRBV10-3 to TRBJ1-2; possible D gene TRBD1, 5 bases. The CDR3 is 15 amino acids. Between the trimmed V and J ends, which lost 0 bases and 4 bases, there was a span of 12 bases. Germline CDR1 ENHRY, CDR2 SYGVKD.

This clonotype was picked up a small number of times. The gene calls are TRBV4-2 and TRBJ1-2, with D unclear. The CDR3 has 12 residues. Germline values: CDR1 LGHNA, CDR2 YNFKEQ. V lost 0 bases and J 4 bases, leaving 3 bases between the germline ends. CDR3: CASSQESYGYTF. In nucleotides, the CDR3 is TGTGCCAGCAGCCAAGAGTCCTATGGCTACACCTTC.

This clonotype was found many times. It is likely a read error, because the conserved phenylalanine at the end of the CDR3 is missing. The V call is TRBV15, the J call TRBJ1-1; TRBD1 might be the D (5 bases). This CDR3 has 12 residues. Germline values: CDR1 LNHNV, CDR2 YYDKDF (reference sequence). Trimming pared 5 bases from V and 9 bases from J, leaving 13 bases between. The CDR3 region has the DNA TGTGCCACCAGCGAAGGGACGAGGAAAGCTTTCCTT. The encoded protein is CATSEGTRKAFL.

This clonotype was counted many times. This chain links TRBV30 with TRBJ2-7; TRBD1 matches 8 bases. V shed 2 bases, J shed 6 bases, and the junction held 15 bases outside the gene matches. From germline, CDR1 is GTSNPN and CDR2 SVGIG (reference sequence). This CDR3 is 16 amino acids long. DNA of the CDR3: TGTGCCTGGAGTTACCCCCAGGGGGCTACCTATAGCGAGCAGTACTTC. Amino acids: CAWSYPQGATYSEQYF.